The following is a T cell receptor beta chain sequence with its context. There is no known antigen for this receptor. Within one base of it there is no much larger clone, and no base qualities were kept. This record comes from a study of cytomegalovirus exposure and HLA in healthy donors (dated by TCRdb to 2016 to 2017). About the investigation overall: An earlier analysis of some 550 of the donors reported approximately 270 Gb of sequence data and around 120 million unique TCR beta sequences from roughly 200 million T cells. On average, around 240,000 unique TCR beta nucleotide sequences were sequenced per donor among 398 genotyped donors of the cohort, with 15% to 20% of those sequences being non-productive. Along with the roughly 700-subject first cohort, a separate validation cohort of 120 different subjects was used. The study used immunosequencing to profile the T cell repertoires of 666 subjects and linked those repertoires to cytomegalovirus serostatus. A later analysis re-analyzed previously published TCR beta repertoires from 666 donors and added high-resolution HLA genotyping to study TCR occurrence patterns. HLA typing included class I and class II loci at four-digit resolution. Rather than drawing on any new phenotypic data, the later analysis identified candidate immune exposures from TCR beta sequences and the way those sequences occurred across donors. Typing coverage varied by locus: roughly 620-640 donors for A, B, C, DRB1 and DQB1; about 520 for DQA1; more than 600 for DPA1; 450 to 480 for DPB1. A later genetic analysis took genome-wide SNP genotypes for about 55% of the 666 donors and used that subset as a discovery cohort. Donor age, sex, ethnicity and CMV serostatus were collected together with the repertoire data. Roughly 300 gigabases of sequencing data and 75 million to 85 million unique TCR sequences made up an early release that covered about 640 HLA-typed donors. High-throughput TCR immunosequencing, statistical association of individual TCRs with disease status, and machine learning were combined to predict cytomegalovirus infection status. In an earlier analysis of 587 of the donors, high-throughput TCR beta sequencing was used to judge whether each TCR beta V gene segment behaved as functional or pseudogenic. Roughly 5 DR-DQ haplotypes were handled as single units for association and clustering because linkage in the cohort was strong. Of the roughly 420 genotyped donors, 80% to 90% were placed in the genetic ancestry cluster associated with self-reported Caucasian donors. The aim of the study was to test whether cataloging public T cell receptors could identify signatures of past pathogen exposure. Every repertoire in the discovery cohort had been generated on one and the same sequencing platform.

The cohort comprised some 680 healthy bone marrow donors. Cohort members were all nominally healthy when sampled, although unrecorded immune exposures were likely present. The donor was CMV seronegative and was included in the group of about 350 seronegative cohort members. Each donor provided a peripheral blood sample, and peripheral blood mononuclear cells were used for TCR beta sequencing. Genomic DNA extraction from the blood cell samples was performed with the Qiagen DNeasy Blood Extraction Kit. Study-wide findings and limitations: Most TCR sequences were seen in very few donors, while some public TCRs were found in many individuals. Assigning TCR associations to individual alleles was difficult when HLA alleles, especially DR and DQ, strongly co-occurred. The study gave a list of under 200 TCR beta chains associated with cytomegalovirus. Because the 87-base-pair reads could not distinguish some IMGT-functional V segments, including TRBV6-2 and TRBV6-3, those segments were excluded. Specific HLA alleles were associated with 15,000 to 20,000 TCR beta sequences at a false discovery rate of 0.05 in a later analysis. Compared with equally common non-associated chains, HLA-associated TCR beta chains in a later analysis were more clonally expanded and had lower generation probabilities. Because counts were too low, roughly 18 rarely observed V segments, including chromosome 9 orphons, were left out of the earlier analysis of some 640 of the donors. Compared with the approximately 720-donor mean, donors in an Asian-associated ancestry cluster had fewer N-insertions in productive TCRs, according to a later genetic analysis. HLA typing was unavailable for some donors at each locus, so association tests used only the typed subset. In vitro tests confirmed that a few of the cytomegalovirus-associated TCR beta chains recognize cytomegalovirus antigens. For the cohort, immune exposure information was limited to CMV serostatus. Correlated functional status among segregating V segments might be attributable to linkage disequilibrium, but an unknown experimental factor could not be ruled out. V-gene and J-gene trimming of TCR beta chains was associated with a missense DCLRE1C variant in a later genetic analysis, and the association was replicated in an independent cohort. In a later analysis, the rate of TCR association differed among HLA loci, with DRB1 alleles having the most associated TCRs and HLA-C alleles having the fewest. Most CMV-associated TCR beta chains appeared to be HLA-restricted in a later analysis, and the HLA associations seemed to be driven largely by CMV exposure. In both the original and validation cohorts, the classifier was reported to diagnose cytomegalovirus status with high specificity and sensitivity. A further reported finding was that TCR beta sequences accurately predicted the HLA-A and HLA-B alleles for most subjects in the first cohort. Roughly uniform sequencing depth across donors was assumed in presence/absence analyses, although this assumption may not hold. The authors suggested that the approach could potentially be generalized to other disease states and immunological phenotypes. A later analysis reported that several top co-occurrence clusters appeared linked to parvovirus B19, influenza, CMV and Epstein-Barr virus. Only TCR beta chains were sequenced in this cohort, and the absence of alpha or paired-chain data limited detectable features. Broadly in line with IMGT annotations, most TCR beta V segments showed up in productive rearrangements about 90% or about 30% of the time in an earlier analysis of under 700 of the donors. The sequencing pipeline was judged likely to have produced a cluster of highly shared sequence variants as a technical artifact.

From cysteine to phenylalanine, the CDR3 is 14 amino acids long. Only the CDR3 DNA stays, 42 bases, in frame from base 1. Trimming costs V 5 bases and J 2 bases, and their ends lie 12 bases apart. Looking up the germline V gene yields CDR1 MGHDK and CDR2 SYGVNS. Library generation was performed with the immunoSEQ multiplex PCR assay. For the multiplex PCR, a mixture combining 60 forward primers for TCR Vbeta segments and 13 reverse primers for TCR Jbeta segments was used. The CDR3 region of rearranged TCR beta genes was amplified from genomic DNA by a multiplex PCR assay. Amplified TCR beta libraries were sequenced as 87-base-pair reads on the Illumina HiSeq System. The study's own analysis went as follows. Across the 700 or so repertoires, a later analysis counted approximately 83 million unique TCR beta chains, approximately 10 million of which were shared by at least two donors. Raw reads were error-corrected and collapsed into unique sequences by a nearest-neighbor algorithm in which closely related sequences were merged to remove PCR and sequencing errors. V, D and J gene segments were assigned by aligning CDR3 sequences to IMGT reference sequences. Each retained sequence needed at least a six-nucleotide match to both a V gene segment and a J gene segment. Rearrangements were classified as productive when the CDR3 lacked stop codons and remained in frame with V and J, and all other rearrangements were classified as non-productive. CDR3 was defined by IMGT convention, running from the second conserved V-encoded cysteine to the conserved J-encoded phenylalanine. The earlier analysis of about 590 of the donors excluded sequences that lacked an unambiguous match to a single V gene segment. In an earlier analysis of around 590 of the donors, a V segment was called functional when productive rearrangements were above 56.7%, and segregating when the standard deviation between donors exceeded 5%. A statistical classification framework was developed to diagnose cytomegalovirus status using the catalog of TCR beta chain sequences. In a later analysis, TCR nucleotide sequences were compared against IMGT/GENE-DB human TR gene sequences so that V and J genes could be assigned. Using the TCRdist pipeline, a later analysis assigned CDR3 sequences along with most-parsimonious VDJ recombination scenarios. In a later analysis, every TCR beta chain was defined by the combination of its CDR3 amino acid sequence and its V-gene family, and reads without a unique V-gene family were dropped. A later analysis removed 500 to 650 highly shared, low-generation-probability nucleotide sequences to deal with suspected cross-contamination and a sequencing artifact. In a later analysis, a clonal expansion index for each public chain was calculated from normalized within-repertoire ranks of inferred template counts. A later analysis computed generation probabilities with a VDJ recombination model fitted to out-of-frame rearrangements, and checked the results against IGoR. In a later analysis, hypergeometric tests were used to score TCR-TCR, TCR-HLA and TCR-CMV co-occurrence, with a repertoire-size bias correction applied to TCR pairs. To estimate false discovery rates, a later analysis permuted the HLA or CMV assignments 20 times. In a later analysis, co-occurring TCRs were grouped with DBSCAN, and TCRdist sequence similarity was added when clustering was performed within HLA-allele-positive subsets. For co-occurrence clustering, repertoires with fewer than 30,000 or more than 120,000 public chains were excluded, along with 4 to 6 repertoires with anomalous nucleotide sharing. Here the immuneACCESS table is served through TCRdb, limited to in-frame sequences with V and J called. Missing clones are a known gap in these copies; in checked studies unresolved V genes cover under half, and the rest lacks a known reason. From that table come the V and J calls and clone size; the DNA was used to work out D and trimming. The sample has 130,000 or so clones on record, 6.5% to 9.5% of them singletons. The leading ten clones occupy about 5.5% of the sample.

The sequence came from a man aged 40-49 years in good health and CMV-seronegative. The specimen was PBMCs. This chain is built from TRBV25-1 and TRBJ1-1; the D segment cannot be called with confidence. The CDR3 loop reads CASSIGLHNTEAFF. The sequenced DNA: TGTGCCAGCAGTATAGGACTGCACAACACTGAAGCTTTCTTT.